One and the same sample provided the 30 T cell receptor beta chains below, sequenced in a study of CD8 T cells in Susac syndrome. The RNA, 0.5 to 1 ug, was put through reverse transcription using random hexamers. One entry per CDR3 protein, called by TCRdb with MiXCR from the immunoSEQ multiplex PCR reads. The sample shows around 270,000 distinct CDR3 sequences, about nine tenths of them seen only once. The specimen sequenced was CD8+ T cells from PBMCs. All receptors come from a human donor with multiple sclerosis.

The V and J genes are TRBV30 and TRBJ1-1; D call uncertain. V was cut by 2 bases and J by 7 bases, with 23 bases left in between. The CDR3 contains 16 residues. CDR1 is GTSNPN and CDR2 is SVGIG in the germline V gene (reference sequence). CDR3 protein: CAWSPPEGDFFDEAFF. The CDR3 DNA reads TGTGCCTGGAGTCCCCCTGAGGGAGATTTCTTTGATGAAGCTTTCTTT.

The chain is built from TRBV7-9 and TRBJ2-3; 7 bases fit TRBD1. The CDR3 length is 15 residues. Per the germline V gene, CDR1 is SEHNR and CDR2 is FQNEAQ (reference sequence). After removal of 4 bases from V and 8 bases from J, the junction contained 12 bases not matched to a gene. The CDR3 loop is CASSSQDRSQGTQYF. DNA of the CDR3: TGTGCCAGCAGCTCTCAGGACAGGTCACAGGGTACGCAGTATTTT.

This chain links TRBV12-3 or TRBV12-4 with TRBJ2-1; 10 bases map to TRBD1. Trimming removed 6 bases from V and 5 bases from J; junction bases left unmatched: 13. This CDR3 has 17 residues. CDR3 residues: CASSYPPGQGLHNEQFF. CDR3 in DNA: TGTGCCAGCAGCTACCCCCCGGGACAGGGGTTACACAATGAGCAGTTCTTC.

This chain connects TRBV4-3 to TRBJ2-5; no reliable D call. V was trimmed by 5 bases and J by 0 bases, leaving 7 bases between them. The germline CDR1 and CDR2 sequences are LGHNA and YSLEER. The CDR3 consists of 13 residues. As DNA, the CDR3 is TGCGCCAGCAGCGCAGGAAACCAAGAGACCCAGTACTTC. It specifies CASSAGNQETQYF.

The chain links TRBV7-2 to TRBJ2-1; 8 positions match TRBD2. CDR3 length: 15 residues. After removal of 6 bases from V and 2 bases from J, the junction contained 6 bases not matched to a gene. CDR1 is SGHTA and CDR2 is FQGNSA in the germline V gene. The CDR3 nucleotides read TGTGCCAGCAGGGTACGGGGGGGACCCTACAATGAGCAGTTCTTC. This encodes CASRVRGGPYNEQFF.

The table lists this clonotype with a few counts. The chain recombines TRBV2 with TRBJ2-3; TRBD2 matches at 10 bases. CDR1 is SNHLY and CDR2 is FYNNEI in the germline V gene. Unmatched junction bases numbered 5, after V lost 8 bases and J lost 0 bases. CDR3 length: 15 amino acids. CDR3 DNA: TGTGCCAGCCGGAGGACTAGCGGTAGCACAGATACGCAGTATTTT. Translating gives CASRRTSGSTDTQYF.

This clonotype has just one count. V usage is TRBV7-6 and J usage is TRBJ2-7; D remains unclear. Germline CDR1 SGHVS, CDR2 FNYEAQ. The ends were cut back, 1 base at V and 6 bases at J, with 13 bases in the middle. This CDR3 spans 14 amino acids. CDR3 sequence: CASSLEPGPSEQYF. The DNA for the CDR3 is TGTGCCAGCAGCTTAGAACCGGGCCCCTCCGAGCAGTACTTC.

The genes are TRBV9 and TRBJ2-7; no reliable D call. The V gene lost 3 bases and the J gene lost 0 bases, with 13 bases spanning the gap. CDR3 length: 15 amino acids. Germline values: CDR1 SGDLS, CDR2 YYNGEE. This chain's CDR3 is CASSASWGSSYEQYF. Here the CDR3 DNA reads TGTGCCAGCAGCGCTTCCTGGGGTAGCTCCTACGAGCAGTACTTC.

This rearrangement joins TRBV14 to TRBJ2-7; 7 nucleotides match TRBD1. V shed 0 bases, J shed 2 bases, and the junction held 4 bases outside the gene matches. Germline V gives CDR1 SGHDN, CDR2 FVKESK. The CDR3 length is 15 residues. The chain's CDR3 is CASSQDDRAAYEQYF. CDR3 nucleotides: TGTGCCAGCAGCCAAGATGACAGGGCGGCCTACGAGCAGTACTTC.

V is TRBV7-8 and J is TRBJ2-3; 7 nucleotides agree with TRBD1. CDR3 length: 15 amino acids. The trim removed 5 bases at V and 5 bases at J, leaving 10 bases unmatched. Germline V lookup: CDR1 SGHVS, CDR2 FQNEAQ. CDR3 in amino acids: CASSTAAGGVDTQYF. The DNA of the CDR3 is TGTGCCAGCAGCACAGCGGCAGGGGGTGTAGATACGCAGTATTTT.

The V gene is TRBV20-1, the J gene TRBJ2-3; TRBD1 is a possible D gene (7 bases). The germline CDR1 and CDR2 sequences are DFQATT and SNEGSKA (reference sequence). Between the trimmed V and J ends, which lost 0 bases and 3 bases, there was a span of 13 bases. The CDR3 runs 15 residues. CDR3 amino acids: CSARERDSFTDTQYF. The CDR3 DNA is TGCAGTGCTAGAGAGCGGGACAGTTTTACAGATACGCAGTATTTT.

The CDR3 sequence is CASSYVGGGGQETQYF. CDR3 coding DNA: TGTGCCAGCAGTTACGTTGGCGGGGGGGGCCAAGAGACCCAGTACTTC. This chain uses TRBV6-5 with TRBJ2-5; 9 bases are shared with TRBD2. This CDR3 is built from 16 residues. After removal of 2 bases from V and 1 base from J, the junction contained 5 bases not matched to a gene. CDR1 MNHEY and CDR2 SVGAGI come from the germline V gene.

The V call is TRBV30, the J call TRBJ1-1; D perhaps matches TRBD1 (6 bases). The CDR3 runs 13 residues. The ends were cut back, 1 base at V and 6 bases at J, with 12 bases in the middle. Germline CDR1 and CDR2: GTSNPN and SVGIG (reference sequence). The DNA of the CDR3 is TGTGCCTGGAGTGCCGGGGGGCTGGCTGAAGCTTTCTTT. It translates to CAWSAGGLAEAFF. The full variable domain, rest sourced from reference TRBV30 and TRBJ1-1, is SQTIHQWPATLVQPVGSPLSLECTVEGTSNPNLYWYRQAAGRGLQLLFYSVGIGQISSEVPQNLSASRPQDRQFILSSKKLLLSDSGFYLCAWSAGGLAEAFFGQGTRLTVV.

This sequence joins TRBV29-1 and TRBJ2-1; D is perhaps TRBD1 (6 bases). This CDR3 spans 15 amino acids. CDR1 is SQVTM and CDR2 is ANQGSEA in the germline V gene. Trimming took off 6 bases at V and 0 bases at J, with 15 bases between the two ends. The CDR3 protein is CSVATGHSSYNEQFF. The CDR3 region has the DNA TGCAGCGTGGCGACAGGCCATAGCTCCTACAATGAGCAGTTCTTC.

This chain links TRBV27 with TRBJ1-1; 8 bases align to TRBD1. CDR1 and CDR2 from the germline V gene are MNHEY and SMNVEV (reference sequence). After removal of 5 bases from V and 5 bases from J, the junction contained 4 bases not matched to a gene. The CDR3 is 13 residues long. The CDR3: CASSIRQGTEAFF. For the CDR3, the DNA is TGTGCCAGCAGTATCCGACAGGGGACTGAAGCTTTCTTT.

The chain recombines TRBV4-1 with TRBJ1-1, with D perhaps TRBD1 (6 bases). From germline, CDR1 is MGHRA and CDR2 YSYEKL. V lost 0 bases and J lost 4, with 15 bases in between. The CDR3 runs 16 residues. The CDR3 nucleotides read TGCGCCAGCAGCCAAGATAGTGGGGGCGCATTCACTGAAGCTTTCTTT. It specifies CASSQDSGGAFTEAFF.

V usage is TRBV6-5 and J usage is TRBJ2-1; D may match TRBD1 or TRBD2 (5 bases each). CDR3 size: 13 residues. Trimming cost V 4 bases and J 9 bases, with 13 bases left between them. The germline V gene has CDR1 MNHEY and CDR2 SVGAGI. The CDR3 DNA reads TGTGCCAGCAGTTCGGGACCTTGGAGTGAGCAGTTCTTC. It specifies CASSSGPWSEQFF.

The rearrangement uses TRBV7-2 and TRBJ2-7; a weak D match, TRBD1 (5 bases). The CDR3 has 13 residues. The V end lost 1 base, the J end lost 5 bases, and 9 bases lay between the germline ends. Looked up from germline, CDR1 is SGHTA and CDR2 is FQGNSA. In nucleotides, the CDR3 is TGTGCCAGCAGCTTAGAAGGGGCTAACGAGCAGTACTTC. This codes for CASSLEGANEQYF. Supplemented by reference TRBV7-2 and TRBJ2-7, the full variable domain reads GAGVSQSPSNKVTEKGKDVELRCDPISGHTALYWYRQSLGQGLEFLIYFQGNSAPDKSGLPSDRFSAERTGGSVSTLTIQRTQQEDSAVYLCASSLEGANEQYFGPGTRLTVT.

This chain uses TRBV19 with TRBJ2-1; 8 positions match TRBD2. The trim removed 8 bases at V and 4 bases at J, leaving 10 bases unmatched. Germline V lookup: CDR1 LNHDA, CDR2 SQIVND (reference sequence). The CDR3 sequence is 15 residues long. The CDR3 region is CASSFDGRVYNEQFF. CDR3 DNA sequence: TGTGCCAGTTCATTTGACGGGAGGGTATACAATGAGCAGTTCTTC.

This chain uses TRBV19 with TRBJ1-5, with TRBD1 as a possible D gene (6 bases). The ends were cut back, 7 bases at V and 3 bases at J, with 10 bases in the middle. Per germline, CDR1 LNHDA and CDR2 SQIVND (reference sequence). This CDR3 has 13 amino acids. CDR3 nucleotide sequence: TGTGCCAGTAACGACAGGAACAATCAGCCCCAGCATTTT. Protein: CASNDRNNQPQHF.

The chain couples TRBV30 to TRBJ1-1; a possible D gene is TRBD1 (6 bases). Germline V gives CDR1 GTSNPN, CDR2 SVGIG (reference sequence). Trimming cost V 5 bases and J 10 bases, with 17 bases left between them. This CDR3 region has 12 residues. The CDR3 region has the DNA TGTGCCTGGTGCCTAGGGGGGGAAGTAGCTTTCTTT. Translated: CAWCLGGEVAFF.

Regarding this clonotype: The junction departs from the called germline gene at one end, perhaps through a read error. The chain is built from TRBV12-3 or TRBV12-4 and TRBJ1-4, with D unresolved. The CDR3 is made up of 12 amino acids. CDR3 protein: CARSLSLEKLFF. The CDR3 nucleotides are TGTGCCAGGAGTTTAAGCCTGGAAAAACTGTTTTTT.

The chain has TRBV25-1 and TRBJ1-1; perhaps TRBD1 as D (5 bases). The CDR3 is 12 amino acids. In germline, CDR1 is MGHDK, CDR2 SYGVNS. Trimming left V 8 bases short and J 6 bases short, with 13 bases between. Here the CDR3 DNA reads TGTGCCAGCGGAGGGGAACCCCCTGAAGCTTTCTTT. This encodes CASGGEPPEAFF.

This clonotype was counted once. The rearrangement uses TRBV14 and TRBJ2-1; 7 nucleotides agree with TRBD2. Losses at the gene ends were 0 bases for V and 8 bases for J; bases not matched to a gene: 7. CDR3 length equals 15 residues. CDR1 is SGHDN and CDR2 is FVKESK in the germline V gene. CDR3 region: CASSQEGGRVDEQFF. The CDR3 DNA reads as TGTGCCAGCAGCCAAGAAGGTGGGAGGGTAGATGAGCAGTTCTTC.

This chain joins TRBV4-3 and TRBJ2-7; D is possibly TRBD1 (6 bases). Trimming shortened V by 5 bases and J by 6 bases, and 11 bases separated the two germline ends. CDR3 length: 12 residues. Looked up from germline, CDR1 is LGHNA and CDR2 is YSLEER. The CDR3 region has the DNA TGCGCCAGCAGCTTGCAGGGGAGCGAGCAGTACTTC. It encodes CASSLQGSEQYF.

The chain employs TRBV6-1 and TRBJ2-5; D is perhaps TRBD1 (7 bases). Trimming removed 6 bases from V and 4 bases from J, with 15 bases in between. Germline lookup yields CDR1 MNHNS and CDR2 SASEGT. The CDR3 is made up of 14 amino acids. CDR3 coding DNA: TGTGCCAGCAGCGACAGGGAGGTCAGAGAGACCCAGTACTTC. Translation gives CASSDREVRETQYF.

The CDR3 DNA sequence: TGTGCCAGCAGTTACACTAGCGAGGCCTACGAGCAGTACTTC. This encodes CASSYTSEAYEQYF. The chain is built from TRBV6-5 and TRBJ2-7, with 7 bases that match TRBD2. In germline, CDR1 is MNHEY, CDR2 SVGAGI. The CDR3 is 14 residues long. V was clipped by 2 bases and J by 2 bases; unmatched bases: 3.

A word on this clonotype: A read error may account for a junction end that differs from germline. The V gene is TRBV30, the J gene TRBJ1-1; D is unclear. Germline assignment: CDR1 GTSNPN and CDR2 SVGIG (reference sequence). The CDR3 is made up of 13 amino acids. The CDR3 is CAWSVLLITEASF. The CDR3 nucleotides read TGTGCCTGGAGTGTACTTCTCATAACTGAAGCTTCCTTT.

The chain combines TRBV20-1 with TRBJ2-7; 8 bases are a match to TRBD2. Germline trimming cut 3 bases from V and 2 bases from J; bases unmatched to any gene: 3. The CDR3 totals 13 residues. Germline assignment: CDR1 DFQATT and CDR2 SNEGSKA (reference sequence). CDR3 sequence: CSARSGSAYEQYF. The CDR3, as DNA: TGCAGTGCTAGGAGCGGGAGTGCCTACGAGCAGTACTTC.

The rearrangement uses TRBV9 and TRBJ2-7, with TRBD2 identical over 9 bases. Per germline, CDR1 SGDLS and CDR2 YYNGEE. The CDR3 covers 16 residues. V lost 0 bases and J lost 0; bases outside the gene matches: 4. Here the CDR3 reads CASSVGNSGGSYEQYF. DNA for the CDR3: TGTGCCAGCAGCGTAGGTAATAGCGGGGGCTCCTACGAGCAGTACTTC.